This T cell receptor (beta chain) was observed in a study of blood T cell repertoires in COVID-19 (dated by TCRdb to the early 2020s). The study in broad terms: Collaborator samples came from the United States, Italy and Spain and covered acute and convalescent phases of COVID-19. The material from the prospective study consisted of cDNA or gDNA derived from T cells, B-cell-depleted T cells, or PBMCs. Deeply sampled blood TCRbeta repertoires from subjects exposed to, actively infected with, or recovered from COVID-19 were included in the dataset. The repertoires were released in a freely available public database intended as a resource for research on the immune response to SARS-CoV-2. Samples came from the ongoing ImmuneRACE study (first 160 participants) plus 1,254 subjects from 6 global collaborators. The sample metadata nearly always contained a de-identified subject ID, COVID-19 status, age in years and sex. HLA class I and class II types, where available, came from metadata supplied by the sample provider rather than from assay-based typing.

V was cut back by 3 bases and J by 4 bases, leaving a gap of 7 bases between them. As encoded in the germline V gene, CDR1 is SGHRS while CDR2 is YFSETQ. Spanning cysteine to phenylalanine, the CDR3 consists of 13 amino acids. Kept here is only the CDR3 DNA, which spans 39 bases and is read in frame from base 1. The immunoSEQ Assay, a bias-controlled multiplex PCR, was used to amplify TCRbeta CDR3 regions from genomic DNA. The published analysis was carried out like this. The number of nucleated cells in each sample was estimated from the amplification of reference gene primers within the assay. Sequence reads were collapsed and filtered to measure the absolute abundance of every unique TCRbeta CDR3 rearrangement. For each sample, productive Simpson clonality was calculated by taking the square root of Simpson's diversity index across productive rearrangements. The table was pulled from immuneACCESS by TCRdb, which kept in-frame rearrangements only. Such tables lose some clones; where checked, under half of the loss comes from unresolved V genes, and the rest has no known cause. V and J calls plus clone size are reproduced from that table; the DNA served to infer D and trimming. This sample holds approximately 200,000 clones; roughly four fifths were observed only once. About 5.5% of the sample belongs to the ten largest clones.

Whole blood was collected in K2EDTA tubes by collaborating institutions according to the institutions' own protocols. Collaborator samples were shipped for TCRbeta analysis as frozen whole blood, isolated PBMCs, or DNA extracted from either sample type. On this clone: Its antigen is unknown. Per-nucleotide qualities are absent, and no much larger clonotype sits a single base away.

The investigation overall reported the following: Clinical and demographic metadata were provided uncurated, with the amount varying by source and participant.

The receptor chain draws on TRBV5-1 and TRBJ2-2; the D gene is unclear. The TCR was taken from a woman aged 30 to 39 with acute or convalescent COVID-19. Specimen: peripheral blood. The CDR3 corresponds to CASSSRSTGELFF. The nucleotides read TGCGCCAGCAGCTCCCGTTCCACCGGGGAGCTGTTTTTT.